This T cell receptor beta chain was identified in a study of CD8 T cells in Susac syndrome. The RNA input was roughly 0.45 to 1 ug, and it was reverse transcribed with random hexamers. A single record per CDR3 protein comes from TCRdb applying MiXCR to the immunoSEQ multiplex PCR reads. The table shows about 85,000 distinct CDR3 sequences, with 94% occurring only once. Per the germline V gene, CDR1 is KGHSH and CDR2 is LQKENI. The V end was cut by 0 bases, the J end by 4 bases, with 10 bases between. This CDR3 contains 15 residues. Healthy donors, matched for age and sex, constituted the control group.

The clonotype originates from a human donor in good health. J is TRBJ2-1 and V is TRBV18, with no clear D. Sequencing was done on a sample of CD8+ T cells from PBMCs. The CDR3 region has the DNA TGTGCCAGCTCACCACCGCAGGACCCATACAATGAGCAGTTCTTC. It translates to CASSPPQDPYNEQFF.